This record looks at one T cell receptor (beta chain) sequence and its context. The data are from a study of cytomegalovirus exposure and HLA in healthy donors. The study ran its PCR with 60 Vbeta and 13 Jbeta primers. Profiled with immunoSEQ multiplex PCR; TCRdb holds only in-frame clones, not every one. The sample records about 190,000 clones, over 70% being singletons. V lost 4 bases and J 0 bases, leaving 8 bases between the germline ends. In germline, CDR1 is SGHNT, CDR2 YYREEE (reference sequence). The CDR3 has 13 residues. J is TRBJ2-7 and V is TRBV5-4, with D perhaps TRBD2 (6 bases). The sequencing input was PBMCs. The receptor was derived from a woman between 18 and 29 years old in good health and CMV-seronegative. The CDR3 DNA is TGTGCCAGCAGCAGGGAGGACTCCTACGAGCAGTACTTC. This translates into CASSREDSYEQYF.